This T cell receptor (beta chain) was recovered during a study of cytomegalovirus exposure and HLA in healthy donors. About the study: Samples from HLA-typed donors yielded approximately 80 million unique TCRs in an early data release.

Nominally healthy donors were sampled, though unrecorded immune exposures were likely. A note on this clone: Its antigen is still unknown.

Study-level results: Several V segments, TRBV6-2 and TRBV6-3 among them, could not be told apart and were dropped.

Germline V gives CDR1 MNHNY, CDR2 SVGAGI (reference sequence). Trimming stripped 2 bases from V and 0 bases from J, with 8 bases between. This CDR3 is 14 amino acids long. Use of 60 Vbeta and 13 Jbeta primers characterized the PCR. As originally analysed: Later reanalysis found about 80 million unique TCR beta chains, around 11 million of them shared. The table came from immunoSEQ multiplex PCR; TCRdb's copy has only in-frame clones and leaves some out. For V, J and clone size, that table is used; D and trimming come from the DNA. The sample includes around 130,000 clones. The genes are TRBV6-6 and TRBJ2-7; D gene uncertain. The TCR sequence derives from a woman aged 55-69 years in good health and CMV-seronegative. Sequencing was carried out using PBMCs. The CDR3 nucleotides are TGTGCCAGCAGTTACGGTTCAGTCTCCTACGAGCAGTACTTC. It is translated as CASSYGSVSYEQYF.